The clone carrying this TCR beta chain was seen a single time. The sample belongs to a study of blood T cell repertoires in COVID-19. Study in general: Collection of acute and convalescent COVID-19 samples took place in the United States, Italy and Spain. In each case, the material was cDNA or gDNA derived from T cells, B-cell-depleted T cells, or PBMCs.

Original processing notes: Researchers report that nucleated cell counts were estimated from reference gene primer amplification. TCRdb's table, derived via immunoSEQ multiplex PCR, lists solely in-frame clones and lacks some. V, J and clone size were drawn from that table, and D and trimming were deduced from the DNA. The sample contains some 96,000 clones, about 85% of which appear only once. The CDR3 is 14 residues long. Germline V gene lookup returns CDR1 SGDLS and CDR2 YYNGEE. The germline V and J ends were trimmed by 0 bases and 4 bases, with 10 bases remaining between them. Sequencing was carried out using peripheral blood. The sequence was collected from a man between 50 and 59 years old with active or convalescent COVID-19. The rearrangement links TRBV9 to TRBJ1-2; no definite D call. In DNA form, the CDR3 reads TGTGCCAGCAGCGTAGCCTCGGGTGGCTATGGCTACACCTTC. Its protein product is CASSVASGGYGYTF.